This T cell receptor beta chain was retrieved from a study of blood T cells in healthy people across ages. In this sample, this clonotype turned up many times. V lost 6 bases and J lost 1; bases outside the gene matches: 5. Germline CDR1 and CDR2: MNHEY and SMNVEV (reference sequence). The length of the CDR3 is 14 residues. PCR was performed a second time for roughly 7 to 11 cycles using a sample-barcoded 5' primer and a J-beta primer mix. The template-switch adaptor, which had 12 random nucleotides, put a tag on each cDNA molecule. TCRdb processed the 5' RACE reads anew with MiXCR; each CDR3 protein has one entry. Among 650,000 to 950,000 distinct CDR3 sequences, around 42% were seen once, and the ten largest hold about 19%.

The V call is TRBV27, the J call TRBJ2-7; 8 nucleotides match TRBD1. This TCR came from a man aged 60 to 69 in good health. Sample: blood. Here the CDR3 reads CASSKQGGSYEQYF. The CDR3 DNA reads TGTGCCAGCAGCAAACAGGGGGGATCCTACGAGCAGTACTTC.